These T cell receptor beta chains were read from a single sample in a study of CD8+ T cells in alopecia areata. TCRdb's table, derived via immunoSEQ multiplex PCR, lists solely in-frame clones and lacks some. Of some 20,000 clones listed, roughly two thirds were seen once; the top ten hold 3.5% to 5.5%. Sequenced input: CD4+ Tregs sorted from blood. These receptors all stem from a human donor with alopecia areata. CDR3s include the opening cysteine and the closing phenylalanine or tryptophan. Each record gives: D gene, J gene, clone size, V gene, CDR3 DNA, CDR3 protein. D genes are given only for firm matches. Clone size is shown for a subset of rows, as once, few, many or a class of expanded clone.

d_call: .; j_call: TRBJ1-1; clone_size: .; v_call: TRBV29-1; cdr3_nt: TGCAGCGTAGCCGAGGGGACTGAAGCTTTCTTT; cdr3_aa: CSVAEGTEAFF
d_call: TRBD2; j_call: TRBJ2-1; clone_size: .; v_call: TRBV30; cdr3_nt: TGTGCCTGTAGCGGGACTAGCGGAACGGGTGAGCAGTTCTTC; cdr3_aa: CACSGTSGTGEQFF
d_call: TRBD2; j_call: TRBJ2-1; clone_size: large; v_call: TRBV28; cdr3_nt: TGTGCCAGCAGTTCACTAGCGGGAGGGGGGGATGAGCAGTTCTTC; cdr3_aa: CASSSLAGGGDEQFF
d_call: TRBD2; j_call: TRBJ2-3; clone_size: few; v_call: TRBV11-2; cdr3_nt: TGTGCCAGCAGCTTATTTTCTGGAGCGGGGGCCACAGATACGCAGTATTTT; cdr3_aa: CASSLFSGAGATDTQYF
d_call: TRBD1; j_call: TRBJ1-2; clone_size: .; v_call: TRBV4-2; cdr3_nt: TGTGCCAGCAGCCAGGGGGACAGGGGTGCTGGCTACACCTTC; cdr3_aa: CASSQGDRGAGYTF
d_call: .; j_call: TRBJ1-1; clone_size: .; v_call: TRBV5-1; cdr3_nt: TGCGCCAGCAGCTCCCAAGGGGCAGCGAACACTGAAGCTTTCTTT; cdr3_aa: CASSSQGAANTEAFF
d_call: .; j_call: TRBJ2-7; clone_size: .; v_call: TRBV11-2; cdr3_nt: TGTGCCAGCAGCCACGGGCCCTCTTACGAGCAGTACTTC; cdr3_aa: CASSHGPSYEQYF
d_call: TRBD1; j_call: TRBJ2-7; clone_size: few; v_call: TRBV7-9; cdr3_nt: TGTGCCAGCAGCATAACAGGGGCGTACGAGCAGTACTTC; cdr3_aa: CASSITGAYEQYF
d_call: .; j_call: TRBJ2-5; clone_size: .; v_call: TRBV29-1; cdr3_nt: TGCACCAGTCAGGGCACCCAAGAGACCCAGTACTTC; cdr3_aa: CTSQGTQETQYF
d_call: .; j_call: TRBJ2-2; clone_size: .; v_call: TRBV5-1; cdr3_nt: TGCGCCAGCCAAACAGGGACAAGCGGCGGGGAGCTGTTTTTT; cdr3_aa: CASQTGTSGGELFF